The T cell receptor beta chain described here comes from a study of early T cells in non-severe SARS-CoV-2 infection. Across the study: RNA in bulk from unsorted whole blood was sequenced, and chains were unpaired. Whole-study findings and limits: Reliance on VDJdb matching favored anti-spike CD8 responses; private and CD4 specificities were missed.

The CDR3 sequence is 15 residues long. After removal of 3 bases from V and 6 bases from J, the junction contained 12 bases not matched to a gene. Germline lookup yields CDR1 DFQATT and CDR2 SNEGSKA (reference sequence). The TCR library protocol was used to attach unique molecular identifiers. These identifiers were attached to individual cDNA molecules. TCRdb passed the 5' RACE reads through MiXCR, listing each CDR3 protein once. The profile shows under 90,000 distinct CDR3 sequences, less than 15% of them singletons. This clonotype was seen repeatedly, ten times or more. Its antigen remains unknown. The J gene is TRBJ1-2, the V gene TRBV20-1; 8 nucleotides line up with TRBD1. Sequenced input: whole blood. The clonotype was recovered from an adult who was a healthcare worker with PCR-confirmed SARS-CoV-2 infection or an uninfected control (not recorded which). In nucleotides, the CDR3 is TGCAGTGCTAGGAGCCCGGGACAGGTTTGGGATGGCTACACCTTC. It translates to CSARSPGQVWDGYTF.